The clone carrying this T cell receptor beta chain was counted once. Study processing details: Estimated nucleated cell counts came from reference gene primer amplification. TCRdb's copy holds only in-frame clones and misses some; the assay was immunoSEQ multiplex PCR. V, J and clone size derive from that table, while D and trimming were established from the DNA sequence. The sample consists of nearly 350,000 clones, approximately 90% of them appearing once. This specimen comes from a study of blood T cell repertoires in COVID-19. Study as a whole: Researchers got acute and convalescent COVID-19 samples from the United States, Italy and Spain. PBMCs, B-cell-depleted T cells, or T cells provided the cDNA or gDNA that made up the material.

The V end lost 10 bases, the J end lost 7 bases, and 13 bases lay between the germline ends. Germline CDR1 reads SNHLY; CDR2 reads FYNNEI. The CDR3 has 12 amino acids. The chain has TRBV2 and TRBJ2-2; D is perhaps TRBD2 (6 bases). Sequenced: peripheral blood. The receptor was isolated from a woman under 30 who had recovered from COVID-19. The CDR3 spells CATRRDGGELFF. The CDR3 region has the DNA TGTGCCACCCGGCGGGATGGCGGGGAGCTGTTTTTT.